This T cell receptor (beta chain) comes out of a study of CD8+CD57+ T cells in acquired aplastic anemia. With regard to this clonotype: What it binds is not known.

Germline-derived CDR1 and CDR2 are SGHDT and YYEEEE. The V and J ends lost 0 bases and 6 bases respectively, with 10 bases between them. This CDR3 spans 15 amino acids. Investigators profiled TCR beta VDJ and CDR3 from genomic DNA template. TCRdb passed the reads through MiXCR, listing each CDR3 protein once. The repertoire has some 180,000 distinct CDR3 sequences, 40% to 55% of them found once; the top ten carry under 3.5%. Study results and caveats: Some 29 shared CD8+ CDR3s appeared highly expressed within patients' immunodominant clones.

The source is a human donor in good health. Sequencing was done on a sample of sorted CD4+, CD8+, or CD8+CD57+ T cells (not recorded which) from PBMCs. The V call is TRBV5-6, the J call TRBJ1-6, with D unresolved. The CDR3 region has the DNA TGTGCCAGCAGCTTGGGTGGGATCTTTAATTCACCCCTCCACTTT. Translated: CASSLGGIFNSPLHF. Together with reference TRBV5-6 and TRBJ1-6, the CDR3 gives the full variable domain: DAGVTQSPTHLIKTRGQQVTLRCSPKSGHDTVSWYQQALGQGPQFIFQYYEEEERQRGNFPDRFSGHQFPNYSSELNVNALLLGDSALYLCASSLGGIFNSPLHFGNGTRLTVT.